This T cell receptor beta chain was identified in a study of blood T cell repertoires in COVID-19. The assay was immunoSEQ multiplex PCR, and TCRdb's table has in-frame clones only and misses some. The data contain approximately 300,000 clones, nearly 90% of them singletons. The CDR3 covers 15 residues. The V gene lost 1 base and the J gene lost 1 base, with 8 bases spanning the gap. Germline V gene sequence: CDR1 SGHAT, CDR2 FQNNGV. This chain links TRBV11-2 with TRBJ1-5; D uncertain. This TCR was recovered from a middle-aged woman with COVID-19, enrolled during active disease. The source material was peripheral blood. The CDR3 loop reads CASSLGVGSNQPQHF. In nucleotides, the CDR3 is TGTGCCAGCAGCTTAGGAGTGGGCAGCAATCAGCCCCAGCATTTT.